This T cell receptor beta chain was observed in a study of blood T cell repertoires in COVID-19. Overall study: Specimens from acute and convalescent COVID-19 originated in the United States, Italy and Spain. T cells, B-cell-depleted T cells, or PBMCs supplied cDNA or gDNA.

The authors' processing: The assay estimated nucleated cells by amplifying reference gene primers. This table comes from immunoSEQ multiplex PCR, and its TCRdb copy is limited to in-frame clones, with some not included. V, J and clone size are those of that table, while D and trimming were read from the DNA. The repertoire holds about 160,000 clones, roughly 93% seen once, with 2% to 3% in the top ten. V trimming: 4 bases; J trimming: 4 bases; junction bases outside the gene matches: 4. CDR1 is SGHTS, CDR2 YDEGEE, per germline. The CDR3 runs 14 residues. The source material was peripheral blood. The chain joins TRBV5-8 to TRBJ2-5, with 10 bases lining up with TRBD1. The receptor comes from a young man with acute or convalescent COVID-19. CDR3 nucleotide sequence: TGTGCCAGCAGCCCGACAGGGGGCCTAGAGACCCAGTACTTC. It encodes CASSPTGGLETQYF.